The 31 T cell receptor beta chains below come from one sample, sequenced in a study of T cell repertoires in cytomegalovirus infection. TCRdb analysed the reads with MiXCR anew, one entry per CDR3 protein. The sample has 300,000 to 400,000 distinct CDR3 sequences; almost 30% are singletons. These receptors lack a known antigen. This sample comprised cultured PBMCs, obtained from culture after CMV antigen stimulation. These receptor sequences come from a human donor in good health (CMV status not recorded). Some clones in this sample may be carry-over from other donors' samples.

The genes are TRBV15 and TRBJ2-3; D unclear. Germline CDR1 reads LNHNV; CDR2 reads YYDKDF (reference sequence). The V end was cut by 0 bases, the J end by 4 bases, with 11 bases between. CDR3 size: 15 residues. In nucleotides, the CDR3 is TGTGCCACCAGCAGAGATGGAGCTGGAGCAGATACGCAGTATTTT. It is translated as CATSRDGAGADTQYF. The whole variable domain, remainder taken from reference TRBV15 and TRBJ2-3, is DAMVIQNPRYQVTQFGKPVTLSCSQTLNHNVMYWYQQKSSQAPKLLFHYYDKDFNNEADTPDNFQSRRPNTSFCFLDIRSPGLGDTAMYLCATSRDGAGADTQYFGPGTRLTVL.

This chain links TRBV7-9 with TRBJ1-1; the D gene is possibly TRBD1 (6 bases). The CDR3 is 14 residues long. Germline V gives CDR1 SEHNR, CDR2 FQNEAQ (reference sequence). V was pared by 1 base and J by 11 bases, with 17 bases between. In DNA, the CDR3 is TGTGCCAGCAGCTTAGACCCAGCCAAGGGGGGGGCTTTCTTT. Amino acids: CASSLDPAKGGAFF.

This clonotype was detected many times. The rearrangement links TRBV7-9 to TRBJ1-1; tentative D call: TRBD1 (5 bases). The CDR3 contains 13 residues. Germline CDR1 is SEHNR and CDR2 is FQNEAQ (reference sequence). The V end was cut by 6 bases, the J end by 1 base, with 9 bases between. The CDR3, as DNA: TGTGCCAGCAGGGGGGGGTCGAACACTGAAGCTTTCTTT. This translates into CASRGGSNTEAFF.

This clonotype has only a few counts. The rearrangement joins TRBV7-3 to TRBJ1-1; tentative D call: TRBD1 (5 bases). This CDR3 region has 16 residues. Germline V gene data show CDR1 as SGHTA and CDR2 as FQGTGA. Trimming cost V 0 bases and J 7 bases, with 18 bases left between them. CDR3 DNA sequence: TGTGCCAGCAGCTTAACCCCCCCCTCAGGGTTTAGTGAAGCTTTCTTT. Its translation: CASSLTPPSGFSEAFF.

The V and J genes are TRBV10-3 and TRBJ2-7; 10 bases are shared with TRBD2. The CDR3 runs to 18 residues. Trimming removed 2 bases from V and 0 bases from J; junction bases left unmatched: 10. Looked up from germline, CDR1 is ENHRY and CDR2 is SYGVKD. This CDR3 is CAISEPLVAGGISYEQYF. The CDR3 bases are TGTGCCATCAGTGAGCCTTTGGTAGCGGGAGGTATCTCCTACGAGCAGTACTTC.

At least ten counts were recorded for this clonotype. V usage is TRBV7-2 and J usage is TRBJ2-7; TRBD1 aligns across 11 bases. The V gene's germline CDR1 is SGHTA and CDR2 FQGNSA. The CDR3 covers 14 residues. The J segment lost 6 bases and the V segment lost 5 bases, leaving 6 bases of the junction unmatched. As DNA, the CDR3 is TGTGCCAGCAGCCCTGGACAGGGGGCAGTCGAGCAGTACTTC. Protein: CASSPGQGAVEQYF.

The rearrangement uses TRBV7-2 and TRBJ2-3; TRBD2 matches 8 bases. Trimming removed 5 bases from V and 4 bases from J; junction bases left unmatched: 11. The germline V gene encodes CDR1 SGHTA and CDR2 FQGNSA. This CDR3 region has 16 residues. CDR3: CASSEEVAGRADTQYF. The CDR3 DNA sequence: TGTGCCAGCAGCGAGGAGGTAGCGGGACGGGCAGATACGCAGTATTTT.

CDR3 sequence reads: CASSHQTANYGYTF. The DNA of the CDR3 is TGTGCCAGCAGTCATCAGACAGCCAACTATGGCTACACCTTC. The chain combines TRBV6-2 or TRBV6-3 with TRBJ1-2; TRBD1 might be the D (5 bases). Trimming pared 5 bases from V and 2 bases from J, leaving 12 bases between. This CDR3 has 14 amino acids. Germline CDR1 is MNHEY and CDR2 is SVGEGT.

In DNA form, the CDR3 reads TGTGCCAGCACCCCGGTTCCGGGACAGCGCTTTAGCACTGAAGCTTTCTTT. It specifies CASTPVPGQRFSTEAFF. J is TRBJ1-1 and V is TRBV27, with 7 bases fitting TRBD1. In germline, CDR1 is MNHEY, CDR2 SMNVEV (reference sequence). V was pared by 7 bases and J by 4 bases, with 18 bases of the junction left unmatched. The CDR3 runs to 17 residues.

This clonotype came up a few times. The CDR3 region has the DNA TGCGCCAGCAGTGAGTCATTAGCGGGGGGTCAAGAGACCCAGTACTTC. Protein product: CASSESLAGGQETQYF. The chain links TRBV10-2 to TRBJ2-5; 10 nucleotides agree with TRBD2. Germline CDR1 WSHSY, CDR2 SAAADI. With V trimmed by 0 bases and J by 2 bases, 3 bases remained unmatched. The CDR3 is 16 residues long.

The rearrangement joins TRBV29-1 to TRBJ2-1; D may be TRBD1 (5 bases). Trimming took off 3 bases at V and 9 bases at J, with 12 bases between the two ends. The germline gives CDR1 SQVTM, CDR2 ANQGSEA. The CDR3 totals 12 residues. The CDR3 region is CSVEIGAVEQFF. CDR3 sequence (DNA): TGCAGCGTTGAGATAGGGGCGGTTGAGCAGTTCTTC.

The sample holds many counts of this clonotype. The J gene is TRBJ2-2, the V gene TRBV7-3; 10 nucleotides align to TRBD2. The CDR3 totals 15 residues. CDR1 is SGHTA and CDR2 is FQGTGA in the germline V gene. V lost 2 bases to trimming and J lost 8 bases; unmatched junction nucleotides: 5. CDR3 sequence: CASSLWSGRAGELFF. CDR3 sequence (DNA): TGTGCCAGCAGCTTATGGAGCGGGAGGGCTGGGGAGCTGTTTTTT.

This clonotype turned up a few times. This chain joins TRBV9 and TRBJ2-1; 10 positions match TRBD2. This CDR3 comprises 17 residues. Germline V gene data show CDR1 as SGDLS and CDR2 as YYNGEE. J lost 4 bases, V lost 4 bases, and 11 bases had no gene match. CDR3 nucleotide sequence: TGTGCCAGCAGCCCCGACCCAACTAGCGGGATTTACAATGAGCAGTTCTTC. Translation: CASSPDPTSGIYNEQFF. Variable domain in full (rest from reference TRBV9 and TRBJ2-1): DSGVTQTPKHLITATGQRVTLRCSPRSGDLSVYWYQQSLDQGLQFLIQYYNGEERAKGNILERFSAQQFPDLHSELNLSSLELGDSALYFCASSPDPTSGIYNEQFFGPGTRLTVL.

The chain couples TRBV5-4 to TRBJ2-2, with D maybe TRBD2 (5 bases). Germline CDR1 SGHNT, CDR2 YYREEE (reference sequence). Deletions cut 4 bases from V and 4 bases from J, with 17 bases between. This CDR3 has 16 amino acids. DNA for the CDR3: TGTGCCAGCAGCCCTAACGTCCCCGCGGGCACCGGGGAGCTGTTTTTT. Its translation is CASSPNVPAGTGELFF.

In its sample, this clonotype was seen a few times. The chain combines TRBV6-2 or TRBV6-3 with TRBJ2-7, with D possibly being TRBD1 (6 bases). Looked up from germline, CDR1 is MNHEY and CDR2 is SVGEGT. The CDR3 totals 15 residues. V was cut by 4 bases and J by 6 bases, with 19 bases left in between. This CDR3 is CASSWDTQGRGEQYF. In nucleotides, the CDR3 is TGTGCCAGCAGTTGGGACACTCAGGGCAGAGGCGAGCAGTACTTC.

The CDR3 loop is CASRPGQITGELFF. CDR3 coding DNA: TGTGCCAGCCGACCGGGACAGATCACCGGGGAGCTGTTTTTT. The chain combines TRBV27 with TRBJ2-2; 7 positions agree with TRBD1. J was trimmed by 4 bases and V by 8 bases; bases with no gene match: 7. The CDR3 length is 14 residues. The V gene's germline CDR1 is MNHEY and CDR2 SMNVEV (reference sequence).

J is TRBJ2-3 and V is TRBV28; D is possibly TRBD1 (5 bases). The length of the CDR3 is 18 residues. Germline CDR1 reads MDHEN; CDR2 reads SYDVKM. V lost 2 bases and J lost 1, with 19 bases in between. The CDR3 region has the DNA TGTGCCAGCAGTTTAGGAATGGGGCAGGCCGTGGGCACAGATACGCAGTATTTT. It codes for CASSLGMGQAVGTDTQYF. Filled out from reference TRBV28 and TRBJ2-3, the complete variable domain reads DVKVTQSSRYLVKRTGEKVFLECVQDMDHENMFWYRQDPGLGLRLIYFSYDVKMKEKGDIPEGYSVSREKKERFSLILESASTNQTSMYLCASSLGMGQAVGTDTQYFGPGTRLTVL.

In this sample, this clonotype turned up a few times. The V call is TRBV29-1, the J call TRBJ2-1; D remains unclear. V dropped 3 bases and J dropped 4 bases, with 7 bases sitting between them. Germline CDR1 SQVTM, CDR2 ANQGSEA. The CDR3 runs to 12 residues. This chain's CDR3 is CSVDYGYNEQFF. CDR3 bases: TGCAGCGTTGATTACGGGTACAATGAGCAGTTCTTC.

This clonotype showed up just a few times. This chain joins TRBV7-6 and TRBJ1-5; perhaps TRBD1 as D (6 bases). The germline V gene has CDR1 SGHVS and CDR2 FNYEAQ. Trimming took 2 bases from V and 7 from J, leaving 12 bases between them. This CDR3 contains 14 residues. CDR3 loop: CASSLQGSGQPQHF. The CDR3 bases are TGTGCCAGCAGCTTACAGGGGTCGGGACAGCCCCAGCATTTT.

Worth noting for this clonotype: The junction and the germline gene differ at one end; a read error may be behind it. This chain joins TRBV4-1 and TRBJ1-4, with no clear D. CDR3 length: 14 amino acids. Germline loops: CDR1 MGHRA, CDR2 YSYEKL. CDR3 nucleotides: TGTGCCAGCAGCCAAGATGAGACTAATGAAAAACTGTTTTTT. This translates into CASSQDETNEKLFF.

In nucleotides, the CDR3 is TGTGCCAGTATCGTCGCAGAAGTCTACGAGCAGTACTTC. This gives the protein CASIVAEVYEQYF. The chain combines TRBV19 with TRBJ2-7; the D is unclear. Germline V gene lookup returns CDR1 LNHDA and CDR2 SQIVND (reference sequence). Deletions cut 7 bases from V and 3 bases from J, with 13 bases between. This CDR3 is built from 13 residues.

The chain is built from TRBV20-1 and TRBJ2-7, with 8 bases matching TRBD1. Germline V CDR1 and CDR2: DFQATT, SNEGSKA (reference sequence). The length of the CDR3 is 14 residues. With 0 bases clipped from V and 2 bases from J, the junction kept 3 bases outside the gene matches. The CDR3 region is CSARERQGPYEQYF. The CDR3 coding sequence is TGCAGTGCTAGAGAACGACAGGGGCCCTACGAGCAGTACTTC.

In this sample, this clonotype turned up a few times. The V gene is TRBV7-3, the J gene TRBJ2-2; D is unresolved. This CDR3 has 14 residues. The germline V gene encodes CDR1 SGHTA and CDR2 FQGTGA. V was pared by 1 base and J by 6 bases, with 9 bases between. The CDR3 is CASSLSTEAGELFF. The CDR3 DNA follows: TGTGCCAGCAGCTTAAGTACCGAGGCCGGGGAGCTGTTTTTT. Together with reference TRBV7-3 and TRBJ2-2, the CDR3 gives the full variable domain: GAGVSQTPSNKVTEKGKYVELRCDPISGHTALYWYRQSLGQGPEFLIYFQGTGAADDSGLPNDRFFAVRPEGSVSTLKIQRTERGDSAVYLCASSLSTEAGELFFGEGSRLTVL.

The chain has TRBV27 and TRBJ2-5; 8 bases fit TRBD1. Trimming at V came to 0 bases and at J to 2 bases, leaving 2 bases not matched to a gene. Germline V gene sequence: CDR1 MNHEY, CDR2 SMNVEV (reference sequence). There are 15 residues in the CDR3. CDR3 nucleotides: TGTGCCAGCAGTTTATCTTACAGGGGGCAAGAGACCCAGTACTTC. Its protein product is CASSLSYRGQETQYF.

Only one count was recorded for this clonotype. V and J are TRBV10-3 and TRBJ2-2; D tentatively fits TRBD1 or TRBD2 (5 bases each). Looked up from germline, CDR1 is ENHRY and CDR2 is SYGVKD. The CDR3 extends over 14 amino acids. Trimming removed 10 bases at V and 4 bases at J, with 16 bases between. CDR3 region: CATSTRGGTGELFF. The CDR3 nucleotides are TGTGCCACCTCTACGAGGGGCGGCACCGGGGAGCTGTTTTTT.

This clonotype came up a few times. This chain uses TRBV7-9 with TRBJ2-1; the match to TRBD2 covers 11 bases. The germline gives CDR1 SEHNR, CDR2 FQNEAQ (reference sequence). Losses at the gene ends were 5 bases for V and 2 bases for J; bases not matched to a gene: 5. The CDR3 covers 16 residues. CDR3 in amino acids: CASSDRLAGTYNEQFF. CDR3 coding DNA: TGTGCCAGCAGCGATAGACTAGCGGGGACCTACAATGAGCAGTTCTTC.

CDR3 region: CSARAGGRSTDTQYF. DNA for the CDR3: TGCAGTGCTCGCGCTGGCGGGAGGAGCACAGATACGCAGTATTTT. The gene calls are TRBV20-1 and TRBJ2-3; 8 bases map to TRBD2. The CDR3 covers 15 residues. V shed 5 bases and J 0 bases; nucleotides not matched to a gene: 7. The germline CDR1 and CDR2 sequences are DFQATT and SNEGSKA (reference sequence).

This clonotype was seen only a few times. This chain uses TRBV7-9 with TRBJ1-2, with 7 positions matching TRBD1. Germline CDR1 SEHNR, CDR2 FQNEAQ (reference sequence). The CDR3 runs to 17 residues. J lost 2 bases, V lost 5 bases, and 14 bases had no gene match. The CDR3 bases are TGTGCCAGCAGCCTCCGAAGACTGGGACAGCCAAACTATGGCTACACCTTC. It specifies CASSLRRLGQPNYGYTF.

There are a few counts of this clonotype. The DNA of the CDR3 is TGTGCCAGTAGTATAGGCGGGCCAGGGGGCGACTATGGCTACACCTTC. This gives the protein CASSIGGPGGDYGYTF. This chain uses TRBV19 with TRBJ1-2; 8 positions match TRBD1. With 1 base clipped from V and 3 bases from J, the junction kept 7 bases outside the gene matches. CDR3 length: 16 amino acids. Looked up from germline, CDR1 is LNHDA and CDR2 is SQIVND (reference sequence). The full variable domain, in which reference TRBV19 and TRBJ1-2 provide the parts outside the CDR3, is DGGITQSPKYLFRKEGQNVTLSCEQNLNHDAMYWYRQDPGQGLRLIYYSQIVNDFQKGDIAEGYSVSREKKESFPLTVTSAQKNPTAFYLCASSIGGPGGDYGYTFGSGTRLTVV.

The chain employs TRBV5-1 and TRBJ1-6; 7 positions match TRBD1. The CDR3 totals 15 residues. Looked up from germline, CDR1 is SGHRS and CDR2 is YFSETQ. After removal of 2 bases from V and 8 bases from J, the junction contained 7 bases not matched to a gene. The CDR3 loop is CASSLRPTGDSPLHF. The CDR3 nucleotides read TGCGCCAGCAGCTTACGACCCACAGGGGATTCACCCCTCCACTTT. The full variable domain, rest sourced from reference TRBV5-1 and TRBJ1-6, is KAGVTQTPRYLIKTRGQQVTLSCSPISGHRSVSWYQQTPGQGLQFLFEYFSETQRNKGNFPGRFSGRQFSNSRSEMNVSTLELGDSALYLCASSLRPTGDSPLHFGNGTRLTVT.

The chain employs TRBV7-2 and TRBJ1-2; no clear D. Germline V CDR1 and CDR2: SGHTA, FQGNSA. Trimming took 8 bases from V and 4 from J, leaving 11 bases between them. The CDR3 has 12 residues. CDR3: CASGYPSYGYTF. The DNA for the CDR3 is TGTGCCAGCGGGTACCCAAGCTATGGCTACACCTTC.